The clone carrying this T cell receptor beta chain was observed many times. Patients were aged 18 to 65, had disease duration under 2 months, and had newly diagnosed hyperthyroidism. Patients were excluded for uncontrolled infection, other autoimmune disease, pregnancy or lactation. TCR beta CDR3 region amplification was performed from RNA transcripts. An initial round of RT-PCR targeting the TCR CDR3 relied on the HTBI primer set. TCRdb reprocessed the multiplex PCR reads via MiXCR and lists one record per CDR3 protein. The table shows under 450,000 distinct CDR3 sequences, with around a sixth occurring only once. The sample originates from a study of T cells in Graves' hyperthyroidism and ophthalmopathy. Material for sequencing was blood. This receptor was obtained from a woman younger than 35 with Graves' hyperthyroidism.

This chain's CDR3 is CASSLNFALSADTQYF. The CDR3 nucleotides read TGCGCCAGCAGCTTGAACTTTGCTCTTAGCGCAGATACGCAGTATTTT. The chain combines TRBV5-1 with TRBJ2-3; D might be TRBD2 (5 bases). Germline V lookup: CDR1 SGHRS, CDR2 YFSETQ. There are 16 residues in the CDR3. V lost 1 base, J lost 4 bases, and 16 bases lay in between.